This record covers a single T cell receptor beta chain. The sample comes from a study of T cell changes during pregnancy in multiple sclerosis. The CDR3 runs to 15 residues. CDR1 and CDR2 (germline): KGHSH, LQKENI. The trim removed 3 bases at V and 4 bases at J, leaving 5 bases unmatched. Assay used: immunoSEQ multiplex PCR; TCRdb lists only in-frame clones, some missing. This table has over 50,000 clones, 93% appearing once. This sequence joins TRBV18 and TRBJ2-1; TRBD2 aligns across 8 bases. The sequence was obtained from a female donor with multiple sclerosis, enrolled in a pregnancy study. The material sequenced was peripheral blood, taken in the second trimester of pregnancy. CDR3 in amino acids: CASSPGTRDYNEQFF. The CDR3 nucleotides are TGTGCCAGCTCACCCGGGACTAGGGATTACAATGAGCAGTTCTTC.